The clone carrying this TCR beta chain was counted many times. The sample is drawn from a study of T-cell reconstitution after alpha-beta-depleted transplantation in children. Trimming pared 10 bases from V and 1 base from J, leaving 18 bases between. Germline V gene sequence: CDR1 KGHDR, CDR2 SFDVKD. This CDR3 region has 16 residues. Using unique molecular identifiers, the investigators prepared the TCRbeta library. Each CDR3 protein is one row after TCRdb ran MiXCR on the PCR reads. The sample lists about 610,000 distinct CDR3 sequences; roughly a tenth were seen once. The chain uses TRBV24-1 and TRBJ2-2; possibly TRBD2 for D (5 bases). The sequencing here drew on PBMCs from the stem cell graft donor, taken from the stem cell graft. The clonotype was recovered from a human donor who donated a stem cell graft to a child with acute myeloid leukemia. The CDR3 here is CATLSDGVLNTGELFF. CDR3 sequence (DNA): TGTGCCACTCTCTCGGACGGGGTCCTGAACACCGGGGAGCTGTTTTTT.